The rows below give T cell receptor beta chains drawn from one sample of a study of monozygotic twins with cystic fibrosis. TCRdb's copy holds only in-frame clones and misses some; the assay was immunoSEQ multiplex PCR. The sample consists of approximately 24,000 clones, 96% of them appearing once. Sequencing was carried out using blood. The receptors were sampled from a girl aged 2-9 years with cystic fibrosis. Each CDR3 is given without its conserved first and last residue. Each record gives: V gene, J gene, CDR3 protein.

V: TRBV29-1
J: TRBJ2-3
CDR3: SVGGRNTDTQY

V: TRBV7-6
J: TRBJ2-5
CDR3: ASSKPGLQETQY

V: TRBV7-2
J: TRBJ2-7
CDR3: ASSLPGLSYEQY

V: TRBV30
J: TRBJ2-3
CDR3: AWGGGPDTQY

V: TRBV7-2
J: TRBJ1-1
CDR3: ASSFTGATEAF

V: TRBV29-1
J: TRBJ2-3
CDR3: SVTAGTSQADTQY

V: TRBV6-5
J: TRBJ1-4
CDR3: ASRPGAEHEKLF

V: TRBV25-1
J: TRBJ2-7
CDR3: ASSENPGTTYEQY

V: TRBV25-1
J: TRBJ2-2
CDR3: ASSDSLRQGADTGELF

V: TRBV2
J: TRBJ2-1
CDR3: ASSEMTSEPV

V: TRBV5-4
J: TRBJ2-5
CDR3: ASSLAGSQETQY

V: TRBV9
J: TRBJ1-1
CDR3: ASSVATNTEAF

V: TRBV7-9
J: TRBJ1-1
CDR3: ASSPRRAMNTEAF

V: TRBV6-5
J: TRBJ2-5
CDR3: ASSYVGQQETQY

V: TRBV4-3
J: TRBJ1-4
CDR3: ASSSRGTEGEKLF

V: TRBV7-2
J: TRBJ2-7
CDR3: ASSLGVAGIFYEQY

V: TRBV7-2
J: TRBJ2-5
CDR3: ASSGTRHGATQY

V: TRBV6-5
J: TRBJ2-3
CDR3: ASSYHQRGADTQY

V: TRBV14
J: TRBJ2-7
CDR3: ASSRTALKDHEQY

V: TRBV4-3
J: TRBJ1-2
CDR3: ASSRLGTEYGYT

V: TRBV4-2
J: TRBJ2-3
CDR3: ASSQGTGSDTQY

V: TRBV28
J: TRBJ1-5
CDR3: ASRFTRSQLHQPQH

V: TRBV18
J: TRBJ2-7
CDR3: ASSRRDRSRIGSEQY

V: TRBV27
J: TRBJ1-5
CDR3: ASSFGRDQPQH

V: TRBV5-4
J: TRBJ1-4
CDR3: ASSLGGAGDEKLF

V: TRBV2
J: TRBJ2-2
CDR3: ASSSSTSRSTGELF

V: TRBV7-9
J: TRBJ2-6
CDR3: ASSLLSRGANVLT

V: TRBV5-8
J: TRBJ1-5
CDR3: ASSLGSGNNQPQH